The 13 T cell receptor beta chains below all came from one sample that was sequenced in a study of technical replicates of blood from a handful of donors. Sequenced by immunoSEQ multiplex PCR; TCRdb stores in-frame clones only, minus some. This sample has about 80,000 clones; around 97% occur once, and the top ten carry over 0.15%. Material: T cells isolated from PBMCs. Source of these receptors: a human donor in good health.

The J gene is TRBJ2-2, the V gene TRBV9; D unresolved. V shed 4 bases and J shed 6 bases, with 7 bases lying between them. This CDR3 has 12 residues. Looked up from germline, CDR1 is SGDLS and CDR2 is YYNGEE. The CDR3 DNA is TGTGCCAGCAGCCCTCGTCCCGGGGAGCTGTTTTTT. Amino acids: CASSPRPGELFF.

The rearrangement links TRBV28 to TRBJ1-2; TRBD1 aligns across 9 bases. J gave up 6 bases and V 1 base, and 18 bases lay outside the gene matches. This CDR3 contains 19 residues. Looked up from germline, CDR1 is MDHEN and CDR2 is SYDVKM. CDR3 in DNA: TGTGCCAGCAGTTTATCTATCAGGTCCTCAACAGGGGGCCGGAATGGCTACACCTTC. Translating gives CASSLSIRSSTGGRNGYTF.

This rearrangement joins TRBV9 to TRBJ2-1; 11 nucleotides match TRBD2. CDR3 length: 15 residues. Trimming at V came to 3 bases and at J to 1 base, leaving 0 bases not matched to a gene. Germline values: CDR1 SGDLS, CDR2 YYNGEE. The CDR3 region has the DNA TGTGCCAGCAGCGGGACTAGCGGGTCCTACAATGAGCAGTTCTTC. Translating it yields CASSGTSGSYNEQFF.

The V gene is TRBV5-1, the J gene TRBJ1-1, with D tentatively TRBD1 (6 bases). Germline V gene sequence: CDR1 SGHRS, CDR2 YFSETQ. Trimming took off 0 bases at V and 1 base at J, with 10 bases between the two ends. This CDR3 contains 15 residues. CDR3 sequence (DNA): TGCGCCAGCAGCTTGGAACCACAGGGGAACACTGAAGCTTTCTTT. It yields the protein CASSLEPQGNTEAFF.

V is TRBV29-1 and J is TRBJ1-2, with a tentative D call TRBD1 (5 bases). The CDR3 runs 11 residues. Trimming took 7 bases from V and 4 from J, leaving 10 bases between them. Germline assignment: CDR1 SQVTM and CDR2 ANQGSEA. In nucleotides, the CDR3 is TGCAGCGCCGACAGAGGCTATGGCTACACCTTC. This codes for CSADRGYGYTF. Full variable domain (rest looked up from reference TRBV29-1 and TRBJ1-2): SAVISQKPSRDICQRGTSLTIQCQVDSQVTMMFWYRQQPGQSLTLIATANQGSEATYESGFVIDKFPISRPNLTFSTLTVSNMSPEDSSIYLCSADRGYGYTFGSGTRLTVV.

V gene TRBV5-4 combines with J gene TRBJ1-3, with D perhaps matching TRBD1 (6 bases). Trimming stripped 4 bases from V and 6 bases from J, with 17 bases between. CDR1 and CDR2 (germline): SGHNT, YYREEE (reference sequence). The CDR3 is 15 residues long. CDR3 sequence reads: CASSPGQRKENTIYF. The CDR3 nucleotides read TGTGCCAGCAGCCCCGGACAGCGGAAAGAAAACACCATATATTTT.

The V call is TRBV2, the J call TRBJ2-1, with 9 bases fitting TRBD1. V trimming: 10 bases; J trimming: 4 bases; junction bases outside the gene matches: 8. Germline V CDR1 and CDR2: SNHLY, FYNNEI. The CDR3 spans 14 residues. The CDR3 nucleotides are TGTGCCATCAAGTTGGGGACAGGGTACAATGAGCAGTTCTTC. As protein: CAIKLGTGYNEQFF. The whole variable domain, filled in from reference TRBV2 and TRBJ2-1, reads EPEVTQTPSHQVTQMGQEVILRCVPISNHLYFYWYRQILGQKVEFLVSFYNNEISEKSEIFDDQFSVERPDGSNFTLKIRSTKLEDSAMYFCAIKLGTGYNEQFFGPGTRLTVL.

The table lists this clone with a few counts. The V call is TRBV6-1, the J call TRBJ2-1; D call uncertain. V lost 5 bases to trimming and J lost 2 bases, with 13 bases between them. CDR1 and CDR2 from the germline V gene are MNHNS and SASEGT. This CDR3 contains 15 residues. The DNA for the CDR3 is TGTGCCAGCAGTCAGGTGGCACCGACCTACAATGAGCAGTTCTTC. It codes for CASSQVAPTYNEQFF.

The V and J genes are TRBV4-1 and TRBJ2-1, with TRBD2 matching 10 bases. The CDR3 contains 18 residues. The ends lost 1 base at V and 8 bases at J; junction bases unmatched: 14. Per germline, CDR1 MGHRA and CDR2 YSYEKL. CDR3 sequence: CASSQGALKREGRHEQFF. Written as DNA, the CDR3 is TGCGCCAGCAGCCAAGGGGCACTAAAGCGGGAGGGCCGTCATGAGCAGTTCTTC.

The V and J genes are TRBV28 and TRBJ2-7, with TRBD2 as a possible D gene (6 bases). CDR3 length: 15 residues. Germline values: CDR1 MDHEN, CDR2 SYDVKM. Between the trimmed V and J ends, which lost 2 bases and 0 bases, there was a span of 11 bases. The CDR3 nucleotides are TGTGCCAGCAGTTTAGCGGGGTCCAGCTCCTACGAGCAGTACTTC. Its protein is CASSLAGSSSYEQYF.

The rearrangement uses TRBV4-1 and TRBJ2-7; 7 bases align to TRBD1. Trimming removed 3 bases from V and 5 bases from J; junction bases left unmatched: 4. The CDR3 consists of 13 residues. From germline, CDR1 is MGHRA and CDR2 YSYEKL. The CDR3 loop is CASSHITGDEQYF. The CDR3 nucleotides read TGCGCCAGCAGCCACATTACAGGGGACGAGCAGTACTTC.

The rearrangement joins TRBV6-1 to TRBJ1-1; a weak D match, TRBD1 (6 bases). CDR3 length equals 14 residues. V lost 7 bases, J lost 1 base, and 13 bases lay in between. CDR1 and CDR2 from the germline V gene are MNHNS and SASEGT. CDR3 amino acids: CASTAGGANTEAFF. For the CDR3, the DNA is TGTGCCAGCACGGCGGGGGGCGCGAACACTGAAGCTTTCTTT.

The chain employs TRBV27 and TRBJ2-7; TRBD1 agrees at 7 bases. The CDR3 extends over 13 amino acids. Germline-derived CDR1 and CDR2 are MNHEY and SMNVEV (reference sequence). V dropped 5 bases and J dropped 3; count of bases not matched to a gene: 4. The CDR3 nucleotides are TGTGCCAGCAGTAGACAGGGCTACTACGAGCAGTACTTC. It yields the protein CASSRQGYYEQYF.